Shown below are 18 T cell receptor beta chains from a single sample sequenced in a study of long-term antiretroviral therapy in people with HIV. A v3.0 immunoSEQ assay was performed at survey level. Clones were sequenced by immunoSEQ multiplex PCR, and TCRdb holds only the in-frame ones, with some missing. The sample carries tens of thousands of clones, approximately 80% recorded once. The specimen comprised unsorted PBMCs, sampled 0.3 years after starting antiretroviral therapy. The receptors derive from a man aged 35-49 years with HIV.

The chain is built from TRBV28 and TRBJ2-7, with D possibly being TRBD1 (6 bases). This CDR3 spans 16 amino acids. CDR1 and CDR2 from the germline V gene are MDHEN and SYDVKM. V lost 1 base to trimming and J lost 2 bases, with 15 bases between them. This chain's CDR3 is CASSLYLIGQTYEQYF. The CDR3 DNA reads as TGTGCCAGCAGTTTATACCTGATCGGACAGACCTACGAGCAGTACTTC.

This chain connects TRBV18 to TRBJ2-1; possible D gene TRBD1, 6 bases. The CDR3 is 15 amino acids. The V end lost 8 bases, the J end lost 4 bases, and 18 bases lay between the germline ends. Per the germline V gene, CDR1 is KGHSH and CDR2 is LQKENI. This CDR3 is CASDPGDWVYNEQFF. The CDR3 DNA reads TGTGCCAGCGACCCAGGGGATTGGGTTTACAATGAGCAGTTCTTC.

The V gene is TRBV28, the J gene TRBJ1-2; TRBD1 aligns across 9 bases. Per germline, CDR1 MDHEN and CDR2 SYDVKM. The CDR3 spans 14 residues. Losses at the gene ends were 3 bases for V and 4 bases for J; bases not matched to a gene: 3. CDR3 DNA: TGTGCCAGCAGTTTGACAGGGGGAGCCTATGGCTACACCTTC. Its protein is CASSLTGGAYGYTF.

This sequence joins TRBV12-2 and TRBJ2-3; the D segment call TRBD2 is taken from the table without a DNA check. TRBV12-2 has pseudogene status. The CDR3 totals 17 residues. CDR3 protein: CASRPTSGVQSTDTQYF. The CDR3 DNA sequence: TGTGCAAGTCGTCCTACTAGCGGAGTCCAGAGCACAGATACGCAGTATTTT.

This chain joins TRBV7-2 and TRBJ2-6; D is unresolved. Germline CDR1 SGHTA, CDR2 FQGNSA. The CDR3 contains 17 residues. Trimming took 5 bases from V and 0 from J, leaving 14 bases between them. CDR3 sequence: CASSPLPRSSGANVLTF. For the CDR3, the DNA is TGTGCCAGCAGCCCCCTGCCCAGGAGCTCTGGGGCCAACGTCCTGACTTTC.

The V call is TRBV19, the J call TRBJ1-5; 8 positions match TRBD1. Trimming at V came to 7 bases and at J to 0 bases, leaving 5 bases not matched to a gene. The V gene's germline CDR1 is LNHDA and CDR2 SQIVND (reference sequence). The CDR3 is made up of 15 amino acids. The chain's CDR3 is CASKGQGRSNQPQHF. The CDR3 region has the DNA TGTGCCAGTAAAGGACAGGGACGTAGCAATCAGCCCCAGCATTTT. The full variable domain, completed using reference TRBV19 and TRBJ1-5, is DGGITQSPKYLFRKEGQNVTLSCEQNLNHDAMYWYRQDPGQGLRLIYYSQIVNDFQKGDIAEGYSVSREKKESFPLTVTSAQKNPTAFYLCASKGQGRSNQPQHFGDGTRLSIL.

The gene calls are TRBV10-3 and TRBJ2-5; D may be TRBD2 (5 bases). Germline V gives CDR1 ENHRY, CDR2 SYGVKD. V was cut by 0 bases and J by 1 base, with 15 bases left in between. CDR3 length: 17 residues. CDR3 nucleotides: TGTGCCATCAGTGAGTCTCCTGGTGTAGGGAGCCAAGAGACCCAGTACTTC. Its protein is CAISESPGVGSQETQYF.

This chain links TRBV7-2 with TRBJ2-5, with D tentatively TRBD1 or TRBD2 (5 bases each). This CDR3 contains 13 residues. V was clipped by 5 bases and J by 3 bases, with 10 bases between them. The germline CDR1 and CDR2 sequences are SGHTA and FQGNSA. In DNA form, the CDR3 reads TGTGCCAGCAGCCTCGGGGCCAAAGAGACCCAGTACTTC. As protein: CASSLGAKETQYF.

On this clone itself: One junction end disagrees with the germline gene, perhaps due to a read error. V and J are TRBV7-7 and TRBJ1-3; 8 nucleotides agree with TRBD1. Germline CDR1 and CDR2: SSHAT and FNYEAQ (reference sequence). The CDR3 totals 16 residues. The CDR3 here is CASSPGGASLGNTIYF. CDR3 DNA: TGTGCTAGCAGCCCAGGGGGCGCGTCATTAGGAAACACCATATATTTT.

The chain links TRBV5-6 to TRBJ2-7, with 7 bases aligning to TRBD1. Germline values: CDR1 SGHDT, CDR2 YYEEEE. V shed 3 bases and J 6 bases; nucleotides not matched to a gene: 9. There are 14 residues in the CDR3. CDR3 amino acids: CASSWGTAPFEQYF. The CDR3 DNA sequence: TGTGCCAGCAGCTGGGGGACAGCACCATTCGAGCAGTACTTC.

V usage is TRBV14 and J usage is TRBJ2-6; 7 bases align to TRBD1. Germline V lookup: CDR1 SGHDN, CDR2 FVKESK. The CDR3 has 16 residues. The trim removed 3 bases at V and 4 bases at J, leaving 6 bases unmatched. The CDR3 is CASSQTGRGGANVLTF. The CDR3 coding sequence is TGTGCCAGCAGCCAGACAGGGCGTGGGGGGGCCAACGTCCTGACTTTC.

V and J are TRBV7-2 and TRBJ2-7; D ambiguous. Trimming pared 2 bases from V and 3 bases from J, leaving 11 bases between. Germline CDR1 SGHTA, CDR2 FQGNSA. This CDR3 region has 14 residues. CDR3 sequence (DNA): TGTGCCAGCAGCTTATCCCCACGGGTCTACGAGCAGTACTTC. It specifies CASSLSPRVYEQYF.

This chain uses TRBV2 with TRBJ2-3, with a weak D call TRBD2 (6 bases). This CDR3 spans 14 amino acids. The V end lost 1 base, the J end lost 14 bases, and 19 bases lay between the germline ends. Looked up from germline, CDR1 is SNHLY and CDR2 is FYNNEI. The DNA of the CDR3 is TGTGCCAGCAGTGAAGGGGGATCTAGCGCCCGCCTGTATTTT. Its protein product is CASSEGGSSARLYF.

V is TRBV27 and J is TRBJ2-3; TRBD1 agrees at 7 bases. The CDR3 length is 16 residues. With V trimmed by 6 bases and J by 0 bases, 9 bases remained unmatched. The germline CDR1 and CDR2 sequences are MNHEY and SMNVEV (reference sequence). CDR3 amino acids: CASRPSGGASTDTQYF. As DNA, the CDR3 is TGTGCCAGCAGACCTTCAGGGGGAGCTAGCACAGATACGCAGTATTTT.

This rearrangement joins TRBV7-9 to TRBJ2-3; weak D call: TRBD1 (6 bases). Germline CDR1 and CDR2: SEHNR and FQNEAQ (reference sequence). The CDR3 totals 14 residues. V shed 1 base and J shed 4 bases, with 9 bases lying between them. The CDR3 DNA sequence: TGTGCCAGCAGCTTAGATGGGGGCGCAGATACGCAGTATTTT. Translation gives CASSLDGGADTQYF.

In DNA, the CDR3 is TGTGCCAGCAGCTTAGTTGGGACGGGGGGGCCGGGCACAGATACGCAGTATTTT. Protein: CASSLVGTGGPGTDTQYF. This chain connects TRBV7-2 to TRBJ2-3; 8 bases are shared with TRBD2. Germline CDR1 and CDR2: SGHTA and FQGNSA. The ends lost 1 base at V and 1 base at J; junction bases unmatched: 10. CDR3 length: 18 residues.

In its sample, this clone was seen a few times. The V gene is TRBV7-2, the J gene TRBJ2-1, with D tentatively TRBD1 (6 bases). Germline V lookup: CDR1 SGHTA, CDR2 FQGNSA. Trimming removed 4 bases at V and 2 bases at J, with 9 bases between. This CDR3 is 14 amino acids long. Here the CDR3 DNA reads TGTGCCAGCAGCTCGACAGGTCCCTACAATGAGCAGTTCTTC. Translating it yields CASSSTGPYNEQFF.

In its sample, this clone was seen a few times. The chain employs TRBV15 and TRBJ2-3; weak D call: TRBD2 (6 bases). The CDR3 loop spans 15 amino acids. Trimming removed 5 bases from V and 2 bases from J, with 14 bases in between. The germline V gene encodes CDR1 LNHNV and CDR2 YYDKDF (reference sequence). The CDR3 DNA follows: TGTGCCACCAGCTCTTTATGGGGGGACACAGATACGCAGTATTTT. Its protein is CATSSLWGDTDTQYF.